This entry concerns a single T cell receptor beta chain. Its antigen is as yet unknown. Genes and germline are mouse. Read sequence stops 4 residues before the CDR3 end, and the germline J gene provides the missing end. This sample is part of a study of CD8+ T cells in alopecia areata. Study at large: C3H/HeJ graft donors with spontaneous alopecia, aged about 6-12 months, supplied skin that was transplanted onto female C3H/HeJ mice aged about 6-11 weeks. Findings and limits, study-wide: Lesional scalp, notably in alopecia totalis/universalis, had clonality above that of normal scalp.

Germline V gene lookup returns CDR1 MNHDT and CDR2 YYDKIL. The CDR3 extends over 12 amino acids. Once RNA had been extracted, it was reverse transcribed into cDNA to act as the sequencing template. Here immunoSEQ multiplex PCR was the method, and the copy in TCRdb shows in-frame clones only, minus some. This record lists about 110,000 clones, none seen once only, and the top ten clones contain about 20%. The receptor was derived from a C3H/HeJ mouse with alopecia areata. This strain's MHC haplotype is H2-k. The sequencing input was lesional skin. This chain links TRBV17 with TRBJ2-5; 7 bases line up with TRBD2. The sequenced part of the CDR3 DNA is TGTGCTAGCAGTAGTGGGGGGGAC. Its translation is CASSSGGD. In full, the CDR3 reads CASSSGGDTQYF.